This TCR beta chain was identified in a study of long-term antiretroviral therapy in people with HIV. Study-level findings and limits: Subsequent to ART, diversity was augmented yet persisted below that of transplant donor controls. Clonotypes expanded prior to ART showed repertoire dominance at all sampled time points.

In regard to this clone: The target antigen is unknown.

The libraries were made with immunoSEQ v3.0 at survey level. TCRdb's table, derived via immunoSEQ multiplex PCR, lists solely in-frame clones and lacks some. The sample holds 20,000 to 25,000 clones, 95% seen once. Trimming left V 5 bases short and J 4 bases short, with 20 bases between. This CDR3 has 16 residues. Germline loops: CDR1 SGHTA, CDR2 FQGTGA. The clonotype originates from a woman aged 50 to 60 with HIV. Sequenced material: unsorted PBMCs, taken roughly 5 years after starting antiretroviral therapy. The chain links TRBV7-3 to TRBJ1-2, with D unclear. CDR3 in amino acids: CASSHPGVTSSYGYTF. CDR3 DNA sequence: TGTGCCAGCAGCCACCCCGGCGTCACATCTAGCTATGGCTACACCTTC. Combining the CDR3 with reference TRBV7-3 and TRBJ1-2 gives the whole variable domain GAGVSQTPSNKVTEKGKYVELRCDPISGHTALYWYRQSLGQGPEFLIYFQGTGAADDSGLPNDRFFAVRPEGSVSTLKIQRTERGDSAVYLCASSHPGVTSSYGYTFGSGTRLTVV.